The 17 T cell receptor beta chains given below trace back to one sample, sequenced in a study of CD8 T cells in Susac syndrome. RNA, at roughly 0.5 to 1 ug, was reverse transcribed with random hexamers. A single record per CDR3 protein comes from TCRdb applying MiXCR to the immunoSEQ multiplex PCR reads. The table records about 300,000 distinct CDR3 sequences, 89% of them present only once. Material for sequencing was CD8+ T cells from PBMCs. The receptors come from a human donor with multiple sclerosis.

This sequence joins TRBV4-3 and TRBJ2-1; the match to TRBD2 covers 14 bases. V was pared by 3 bases and J by 4 bases, with 2 bases of the junction left unmatched. There are 16 residues in the CDR3. Germline loops: CDR1 LGHNA, CDR2 YSLEER. CDR3 DNA: TGCGCCAGCAGCCAGGGACTAGCGGGAGAGTACAATGAGCAGTTCTTC. Its protein product is CASSQGLAGEYNEQFF.

The V gene is TRBV4-2, the J gene TRBJ2-7; D tentatively reads TRBD1 or TRBD2 (5 bases each). The germline CDR1 and CDR2 sequences are LGHNA and YNFKEQ. The CDR3 spans 13 residues. Trimming cost V 8 bases and J 1 base, with 12 bases left between them. In DNA, the CDR3 is TGTGCCAGCGCTCCGGGACGTTCCTACGAGCAGTACTTC. Protein: CASAPGRSYEQYF.

The CDR3 sequence is CASSLGGGGYGYTF. The CDR3, as DNA: TGTGCCAGCAGCCTGGGAGGGGGAGGCTATGGCTACACCTTC. The chain couples TRBV27 to TRBJ1-2, with D perhaps TRBD1 (6 bases). The V and J ends lost 6 bases and 4 bases respectively, with 15 bases between them. CDR1 MNHEY and CDR2 SMNVEV come from the germline V gene (reference sequence). The CDR3 is 14 amino acids.

The chain uses TRBV12-3 or TRBV12-4 and TRBJ2-1; 10 bases are shared with TRBD2. J lost 8 bases, V lost 4 bases, and 8 bases had no gene match. The CDR3 covers 15 residues. CDR3 coding DNA: TGTGCCAGCAGTTCCCTAGCGGGAGTTATGGATGAGCAGTTCTTC. Protein: CASSSLAGVMDEQFF.

The chain carries TRBV3-1 and TRBJ2-2; perhaps TRBD1 as D (6 bases). Looked up from germline, CDR1 is LGHDT and CDR2 is YNNKEL (reference sequence). Deletions cut 1 base from V and 5 bases from J, with 14 bases between. The CDR3 extends over 16 amino acids. CDR3 in DNA: TGTGCCAGCAGCCAAGCGGCAGGGGTCGGTACCGGGGAGCTGTTTTTT. Protein sequence: CASSQAAGVGTGELFF.

The chain links TRBV7-9 to TRBJ1-1; tentatively, D is TRBD1 (6 bases). This CDR3 is 14 amino acids long. CDR1 SEHNR and CDR2 FQNEAQ come from the germline V gene (reference sequence). Trimming shortened V by 6 bases and J by 1 base, and 12 bases separated the two germline ends. The CDR3 coding sequence is TGTGCCAGCAGTTTGGCCAGGGGGAACACTGAAGCTTTCTTT. Translation: CASSLARGNTEAFF.

The chain has TRBV6-1 and TRBJ1-1; possibly TRBD1 for D (5 bases). The CDR3 sequence is 13 residues long. Germline CDR1 is MNHNS and CDR2 is SASEGT. V was cut by 9 bases and J by 4 bases, with 15 bases left in between. CDR3 residues: CASTIPGGTEAFF. As DNA, the CDR3 is TGTGCCAGTACCATTCCCGGGGGCACTGAAGCTTTCTTT.

The chain couples TRBV4-2 to TRBJ2-6; D is ambiguous. Trimming stripped 2 bases from V and 1 base from J, with 9 bases between. The CDR3 totals 16 residues. Per germline, CDR1 LGHNA and CDR2 YNFKEQ. Here the CDR3 reads CASSQLEQSGANVLTF. In DNA, the CDR3 is TGTGCCAGCAGCCAATTGGAACAGTCTGGGGCCAACGTCCTGACTTTC.

The chain uses TRBV30 and TRBJ1-4, with 11 bases that match TRBD1. Per the germline V gene, CDR1 is GTSNPN and CDR2 is SVGIG (reference sequence). The CDR3 sequence is 13 residues long. Germline trimming cut 5 bases from V and 7 bases from J; bases unmatched to any gene: 3. The CDR3 protein is CAWGGTGGEKLFF. The CDR3 DNA reads as TGTGCCTGGGGAGGGACAGGGGGTGAAAAACTGTTTTTT.

The rearrangement joins TRBV23-1 to TRBJ2-7; D not certain. TRBV23-1 is an open reading frame whose function is uncertain. There are 14 residues in the CDR3. With 4 bases removed from V and 0 bases from J, the gap between germline ends came to 10 bases. CDR3 nucleotides: TGCGCCAGCAGTCGTTTGGGAAGCTCCTACGAGCAGTACTTC. It encodes CASSRLGSSYEQYF.

The V call is TRBV19, the J call TRBJ1-2, with D tentatively TRBD1 (5 bases). The V gene's germline CDR1 is LNHDA and CDR2 SQIVND (reference sequence). Trimming took 5 bases from V and 2 from J, leaving 15 bases between them. There are 15 residues in the CDR3. The CDR3 sequence is CASSPDKGQNYGYTF. In nucleotides, the CDR3 is TGTGCCAGTAGTCCGGACAAGGGGCAGAACTATGGCTACACCTTC.

The rearrangement links TRBV4-1 to TRBJ1-5; TRBD1 might be the D (5 bases). This CDR3 has 16 amino acids. Looked up from germline, CDR1 is MGHRA and CDR2 is YSYEKL. The V end was cut by 7 bases, the J end by 0 bases, with 16 bases between. CDR3 region: CASTQEGTFSNQPQHF. For the CDR3, the DNA is TGCGCCAGCACCCAGGAGGGGACCTTTAGCAATCAGCCCCAGCATTTT.

In regard to this clonotype: Germline and junction disagree at one end, which may indicate a read error. The chain uses TRBV3-1 and TRBJ2-3; D gene ambiguous. CDR1 and CDR2 (germline): LGHDT, YNNKEL (reference sequence). The CDR3 has 13 residues. CDR3 sequence reads: CASREGLTDTQNF. The DNA of the CDR3 is TGTGCCAGCCGCGAAGGCCTCACAGATACGCAGAATTTT.

This clonotype has only a few counts. The chain joins TRBV13 to TRBJ2-1, with D hard to call. CDR3 length: 11 amino acids. Germline V gives CDR1 PRHDT, CDR2 FYEKMQ (reference sequence). The ends were cut back, 5 bases at V and 8 bases at J, with 7 bases in the middle. This chain's CDR3 is CASSPSHEQFF. The DNA of the CDR3 is TGTGCCAGCAGCCCCAGCCATGAGCAGTTCTTC. Drawing the rest from reference TRBV13 and TRBJ2-1, the complete variable domain is AAGVIQSPRHLIKEKRETATLKCYPIPRHDTVYWYQQGPGQDPQFLISFYEKMQSDKGSIPDRFSAQQFSDYHSELNMSSLELGDSALYFCASSPSHEQFFGPGTRLTVL.

The genes are TRBV27 and TRBJ2-7, with D uncertain. V was cut by 2 bases and J by 4 bases, with 9 bases left in between. The CDR3 consists of 13 residues. Germline assignment: CDR1 MNHEY and CDR2 SMNVEV (reference sequence). The CDR3 loop is CASSLSEVYEQYF. The CDR3 nucleotides read TGTGCCAGCAGTTTAAGTGAGGTGTACGAGCAGTACTTC.

This chain connects TRBV27 to TRBJ2-2; D remains unclear. Germline CDR1 reads MNHEY; CDR2 reads SMNVEV (reference sequence). The CDR3 extends over 12 amino acids. The V end lost 10 bases, the J end lost 4 bases, and 10 bases lay between the germline ends. This chain's CDR3 is CATNGGTGELFF. The DNA for the CDR3 is TGTGCCACCAATGGCGGCACCGGGGAGCTGTTTTTT.

V gene TRBV27 combines with J gene TRBJ2-7; D possibly uses TRBD1 or TRBD2 (5 bases each). Germline lookup yields CDR1 MNHEY and CDR2 SMNVEV (reference sequence). The V end lost 7 bases, the J end lost 4 bases, and 17 bases lay between the germline ends. This CDR3 region has 14 residues. The CDR3 DNA reads TGTGCCAGCAAATTAACCGGGACGCCGTACGAGCAGTACTTC. Protein product: CASKLTGTPYEQYF.